The 23 T cell receptor beta chains given below trace back to one sample, sequenced in a study of T cells expressing NK-cell markers. With the 5' RACE reads reprocessed, TCRdb shows one record per CDR3 protein and no DNA. The table lists roughly 420,000 distinct CDR3 sequences, with less than 7.5% in the top ten. The sample taken for sequencing was blood T cells: a sorted CD56 or NKG2C T cell subset, CD4+ or CD8+ T cells, or bulk PBMC T cells (not recorded which). Receptor source: a woman aged 18 to 75 in good health.

This chain connects TRBV4-2 to TRBJ2-1; there is no DNA to check the TCRdb D call of TRBD1. From germline, CDR1 is LGHNA and CDR2 YNFKEQ. The CDR3 has 15 amino acids. The CDR3 sequence: CASSQQDRGGEEQFF.

This chain joins TRBV7-3 and TRBJ2-5; absent DNA, TCRdb's TRBD1 call cannot be checked. The CDR3 totals 15 residues. Germline V gene lookup returns CDR1 SGHTA and CDR2 FQGTGA. The CDR3 region is CASSATGRWEETQYF.

V gene TRBV29-1 combines with J gene TRBJ2-2; without DNA, the TCRdb call of TRBD1 cannot be checked. The CDR3 is 14 residues long. Germline-derived CDR1 and CDR2 are SQVTM and ANQGSEA. CDR3 sequence reads: CSVDGRPHTGELFF.

The CDR3 sequence is CASRATPGLATVGFF. This chain joins TRBV12-3 or TRBV12-4 and TRBJ2-1; TCRdb lists TRBD2, though no DNA is available to test this call. CDR3 length: 15 residues.

This rearrangement joins TRBV9 to TRBJ2-7; the D gene TCRdb calls, TRBD2, cannot be checked with no DNA. The germline CDR1 and CDR2 sequences are SGDLS and YYNGEE. The CDR3 spans 15 residues. CDR3 region: CTSSSVAGGAYEQYF.

The chain carries TRBV29-1 and TRBJ2-7; TCRdb indicates TRBD1, and absent DNA this call remains unverified. The germline V gene has CDR1 SQVTM and CDR2 ANQGSEA. This CDR3 has 13 residues. The CDR3 sequence: CSVVTGKTYEQYF.

The V and J genes are TRBV11-1 and TRBJ2-3; TCRdb selects TRBD2, and the lack of DNA leaves this call unchecked. This CDR3 contains 18 residues. CDR1 is SGHAT and CDR2 is FQDESV in the germline V gene (reference sequence). The CDR3 spells CASRKGGSGGHSTDTQYF.

CDR3 loop: CASRTSGVTDTQYF. This chain joins TRBV6-2 or TRBV6-3 and TRBJ2-3; with no DNA, the TCRdb D assignment of TRBD2 cannot be verified. This CDR3 has 14 residues. The germline V gene encodes CDR1 MNHEY and CDR2 SVGEGT.

This sequence joins TRBV7-6 and TRBJ2-3; TCRdb calls TRBD2, which cannot be checked without DNA. The CDR3 has 14 residues. Germline V gene sequence: CDR1 SGHVS, CDR2 FNYEAQ. The CDR3 is CASSLVPRADTQYF.

The V gene is TRBV11-2, the J gene TRBJ2-5; TCRdb gives TRBD2 as the D gene, but with no DNA this cannot be confirmed. Germline loops: CDR1 SGHAT, CDR2 FQNNGV. This CDR3 is built from 16 residues. The CDR3 spells CASSLTSGRAQETQYF.

This rearrangement joins TRBV29-1 to TRBJ1-5; the D call from TCRdb, TRBD1, cannot be confirmed without DNA. Germline V gives CDR1 SQVTM, CDR2 ANQGSEA. CDR3 length: 19 residues. The CDR3: CSVEEGTGGGIVSNQPQHF.

The chain has TRBV20-1 and TRBJ2-1; TCRdb picks TRBD1, but there is no DNA to check that call. CDR1 and CDR2 (germline): DFQATT, SNEGSKA (reference sequence). CDR3 size: 14 residues. The CDR3 loop reads CSAWGDPIHNEQFF.

V usage is TRBV9 and J usage is TRBJ1-1; the TCRdb call, TRBD1, lacks DNA for checking. CDR1 and CDR2 from the germline V gene are SGDLS and YYNGEE. The CDR3 loop spans 15 amino acids. CDR3 amino acids: CASSADRAMNTEAFF.

V is TRBV7-2 and J is TRBJ2-5. There are 13 residues in the CDR3. Germline CDR1 SGHTA, CDR2 FQGNSA. The CDR3 sequence is CASSLVTEETQYF.

The chain is built from TRBV20-1 and TRBJ1-2; the TRBD1 assignment by TCRdb is unverifiable without DNA. The CDR3 extends over 14 amino acids. Germline CDR1 reads DFQATT; CDR2 reads SNEGSKA (reference sequence). The CDR3 protein is CSATRQAAGGGYTF.

CDR3 sequence reads: CASGQGYGYTF. This chain uses TRBV11-2 with TRBJ1-2; the D gene TCRdb calls, TRBD1, cannot be checked with no DNA. Germline V gives CDR1 SGHAT, CDR2 FQNNGV. This CDR3 region has 11 residues.

V usage is TRBV6-1 and J usage is TRBJ1-6; TCRdb's D call of TRBD1 is untestable without DNA. The CDR3 is made up of 15 amino acids. From germline, CDR1 is MNHNS and CDR2 SASEGT. The CDR3: CASSVQGGDNSPLHF.

The rearrangement uses TRBV20-1 and TRBJ2-1; TCRdb proposes TRBD2, but this gene call is untestable without DNA. The CDR3 loop spans 15 amino acids. The germline V gene has CDR1 DFQATT and CDR2 SNEGSKA (reference sequence). The chain's CDR3 is CSASGGTPPNNEQFF.

The chain couples TRBV7-9 to TRBJ2-7; TCRdb indicates TRBD1, and absent DNA this call remains unverified. Per germline, CDR1 SEHNR and CDR2 FQNEAQ (reference sequence). The CDR3 loop spans 16 amino acids. CDR3 sequence: CASSFKGTGGSYEQYF.

V usage is TRBV5-5 and J usage is TRBJ1-4; TCRdb's D call, TRBD1, is unchecked because there is no DNA. The germline CDR1 and CDR2 sequences are SGHKS and YYEKEE (reference sequence). The CDR3 length is 15 residues. CDR3 sequence: CASNLARGSNEKLFF.

The V call is TRBV6-1, the J call TRBJ1-3. The CDR3 sequence is 15 residues long. Per germline, CDR1 MNHNS and CDR2 SASEGT. CDR3 region: CASSLRLGSGNTIYF.

The chain uses TRBV29-1 and TRBJ2-2; the TCRdb call, TRBD1, lacks DNA for checking. CDR3 length: 14 amino acids. Germline V gene sequence: CDR1 SQVTM, CDR2 ANQGSEA. The CDR3 spells CSFRDRENTGELFF.

V gene TRBV20-1 combines with J gene TRBJ2-1; TCRdb's D call, TRBD1, is unchecked because there is no DNA. The CDR3 extends over 15 amino acids. The germline CDR1 and CDR2 sequences are DFQATT and SNEGSKA (reference sequence). CDR3 protein: CSAQSGQSSYNEQFF.